The 24 T cell receptor beta chains in this list originate from one sample, sequenced in a study of technical replicates of blood from a handful of donors. Assay used: immunoSEQ multiplex PCR; TCRdb lists only in-frame clones, some missing. The profile shows tens of thousands of clones, 90% to 96% of them singletons. The sample was T cells isolated from PBMCs. The receptors come from a human donor in good health.

V gene TRBV10-3 combines with J gene TRBJ1-5, with unresolved D. The germline gives CDR1 ENHRY, CDR2 SYGVKD. Trimming took off 4 bases at V and 6 bases at J, with 4 bases between the two ends. This CDR3 spans 11 amino acids. The CDR3 here is CAISASQPQHF. CDR3 nucleotides: TGTGCCATCAGTGCTAGTCAGCCCCAGCATTTT.

The rearrangement joins TRBV20-1 to TRBJ1-1; D unclear. The CDR3 covers 9 residues. Germline values: CDR1 DFQATT, CDR2 SNEGSKA (reference sequence). Trimming shortened V by 4 bases and J by 11 bases, and 8 bases separated the two germline ends. For the CDR3, the DNA is TGCAGTGCTAACCAACTGGCTTTCTTT. Translation gives CSANQLAFF.

This chain links TRBV4-1 with TRBJ2-5, with D tentatively TRBD2 (6 bases). Trimming took 4 bases from V and 1 from J, leaving 16 bases between them. The CDR3 covers 16 residues. CDR1 is MGHRA, CDR2 YSYEKL, per germline. This CDR3 reads CASSPRLDAFQETQYF. In nucleotides, the CDR3 is TGCGCCAGCAGCCCCAGACTAGACGCTTTCCAAGAGACCCAGTACTTC.

This clone was seen just once. The rearrangement links TRBV5-1 to TRBJ2-3; 12 bases fit TRBD2. V lost 4 bases and J lost 6; bases outside the gene matches: 6. Germline CDR1 reads SGHRS; CDR2 reads YFSETQ. This CDR3 comprises 15 residues. In DNA form, the CDR3 reads TGCGCCAGCAGCGTAGGGACTAGCGGGTTCGATACGCAGTATTTT. As protein: CASSVGTSGFDTQYF.

The CDR3 DNA is TGTGCCAGCAGCTTAGGAACGGCAGGGGTAGCTTTCTTT. This sequence encodes CASSLGTAGVAFF. The V gene is TRBV13, the J gene TRBJ1-1; weak D call: TRBD1 (6 bases). CDR1 is PRHDT, CDR2 FYEKMQ, per germline (reference sequence). Trimming removed 0 bases at V and 10 bases at J, with 12 bases between. The CDR3 contains 13 residues.

The chain joins TRBV27 to TRBJ2-7; 8 bases align to TRBD1. The V and J ends lost 8 bases and 3 bases, in that order; junction bases with no gene match: 6. This CDR3 is built from 13 residues. The V gene's germline CDR1 is MNHEY and CDR2 SMNVEV (reference sequence). CDR3 DNA sequence: TGTGCCAGCGGATCCGGGACAGGCTACGAGCAGTACTTC. The encoded protein is CASGSGTGYEQYF.

The chain has TRBV5-4 and TRBJ1-1; D gene unclear. Between the trimmed V and J ends, which lost 4 bases and 2 bases, there was a span of 6 bases. The V gene's germline CDR1 is SGHNT and CDR2 YYREEE (reference sequence). This CDR3 is 12 amino acids long. In DNA form, the CDR3 reads TGTGCCAGCAGCCTGTATAACACTGAAGCTTTCTTT. Amino acids: CASSLYNTEAFF.

This chain uses TRBV7-9 with TRBJ2-7, with a weak D call TRBD1 (6 bases). The germline CDR1 and CDR2 sequences are SEHNR and FQNEAQ (reference sequence). CDR3 length equals 16 residues. Trimming took off 1 base at V and 1 base at J, with 14 bases between the two ends. Here the CDR3 reads CASSLGRGSNSYEQYF. The CDR3 nucleotides read TGTGCCAGCAGCTTAGGCAGGGGATCAAATTCCTACGAGCAGTACTTC.

CDR3 sequence: CASSLTTGGRVQPQHF. In DNA, the CDR3 is TGTGCCAGTAGTCTAACCACAGGGGGCAGGGTTCAGCCCCAGCATTTT. The chain recombines TRBV19 with TRBJ1-5; 9 positions match TRBD1. The CDR3 sequence is 16 residues long. After removal of 5 bases from V and 6 bases from J, the junction contained 11 bases not matched to a gene. From germline, CDR1 is LNHDA and CDR2 SQIVND (reference sequence).

V gene TRBV27 combines with J gene TRBJ2-3; weak D call: TRBD1 (5 bases). Germline lookup yields CDR1 MNHEY and CDR2 SMNVEV (reference sequence). V was clipped by 5 bases and J by 5 bases, with 17 bases between them. The CDR3 is 15 residues long. CDR3 coding DNA: TGTGCCAGCAGTGCTGACAGTTCCGGTGGAGATACGCAGTATTTT. Amino acid sequence: CASSADSSGGDTQYF.

The rearrangement joins TRBV12-5 to TRBJ2-2, with 8 bases identical to TRBD2. V lost 6 bases and J lost 0; bases outside the gene matches: 15. CDR1 LGHNT and CDR2 FRNRAP come from the germline V gene. This CDR3 is built from 19 residues. This CDR3 reads CASGVPRGREDANTGELFF. The DNA for the CDR3 is TGTGCTAGTGGGGTGCCGCGCGGGCGGGAGGACGCGAACACCGGGGAGCTGTTTTTT.

The gene calls are TRBV11-2 and TRBJ2-7; 10 positions agree with TRBD2. Losses at the gene ends were 2 bases for V and 4 bases for J; bases not matched to a gene: 2. The CDR3 is made up of 14 amino acids. Germline CDR1 SGHAT, CDR2 FQNNGV. The chain's CDR3 is CASSLTSGTYEQYF. The CDR3 bases are TGTGCCAGCAGCTTAACTAGCGGGACATACGAGCAGTACTTC. The full variable domain, its missing parts supplied by reference TRBV11-2 and TRBJ2-7, is EAGVAQSPRYKIIEKRQSVAFWCNPISGHATLYWYQQILGQGPKLLIQFQNNGVVDDSQLPKDRFSAERLKGVDSTLKIQPAKLEDSAVYLCASSLTSGTYEQYFGPGTRLTVT.

This sequence joins TRBV5-1 and TRBJ1-1, with D possibly TRBD1 on 5 matching bases. Germline CDR1 and CDR2: SGHRS and YFSETQ. V was pared by 2 bases and J by 3 bases, with 11 bases between. The CDR3 is 14 amino acids. The CDR3 loop reads CASSFMQGDTEAFF. The CDR3 coding sequence is TGCGCCAGCAGCTTTATGCAGGGTGACACTGAAGCTTTCTTT.

J is TRBJ2-7 and V is TRBV4-1; D perhaps matches TRBD1 (6 bases). The germline CDR1 and CDR2 sequences are MGHRA and YSYEKL. V lost 4 bases and J lost 3, with 13 bases in between. This CDR3 has 14 residues. The CDR3 protein is CASSPYKDSYEQYF. DNA for the CDR3: TGCGCCAGCAGCCCCTATAAGGACAGCTACGAGCAGTACTTC.

This rearrangement joins TRBV19 to TRBJ1-1; the match to TRBD1 covers 11 bases. The CDR3 spans 14 residues. The V segment lost 7 bases and the J segment 4 bases; nucleotides outside the gene matches: 5. CDR1 and CDR2 (germline): LNHDA, SQIVND (reference sequence). The CDR3 region is CASTSGTGGTEAFF. The CDR3, as DNA: TGTGCCAGTACCTCCGGGACAGGGGGCACTGAAGCTTTCTTT.

This clone was observed once. The chain couples TRBV19 to TRBJ2-7; tentative D call: TRBD2 (6 bases). Deletions cut 1 base from V and 3 bases from J, with 16 bases between. CDR1 is LNHDA and CDR2 is SQIVND in the germline V gene (reference sequence). The CDR3 is made up of 16 amino acids. The chain's CDR3 is CASSIGPRGTNYEQYF. CDR3 bases: TGTGCCAGTAGTATAGGACCCCGGGGGACGAACTACGAGCAGTACTTC.

The chain employs TRBV19 and TRBJ2-7; a weak D match, TRBD1 (5 bases). The germline CDR1 and CDR2 sequences are LNHDA and SQIVND (reference sequence). The CDR3 sequence is 12 residues long. The V end lost 2 bases, the J end lost 6 bases, and 8 bases lay between the germline ends. The DNA of the CDR3 is TGTGCCAGTAGTATACAGGGCGGCGAGCAGTACTTC. Residues: CASSIQGGEQYF.

The sample holds one count of this clone. The chain is built from TRBV11-2 and TRBJ2-7, with 7 bases that match TRBD2. Germline-derived CDR1 and CDR2 are SGHAT and FQNNGV. This CDR3 has 16 residues. Unmatched junction bases numbered 5, after V lost 0 bases and J lost 0 bases. This CDR3 reads CASSLDTASGSYEQYF. The CDR3 nucleotides are TGTGCCAGCAGCTTAGATACAGCTAGCGGCTCCTACGAGCAGTACTTC.

The chain carries TRBV6-6 and TRBJ1-3, with D possibly being TRBD1 (5 bases). CDR1 and CDR2 (germline): MNHNY, SVGAGI (reference sequence). Deletions cut 4 bases from V and 0 bases from J, with 13 bases between. The CDR3 is 16 amino acids. CDR3 in DNA: TGTGCCAGCAGTTGGGTAGGGGCACCCTCTGGAAACACCATATATTTT. Its protein product is CASSWVGAPSGNTIYF.

The gene calls are TRBV6-4 and TRBJ2-1, with 8 bases fitting TRBD2. There are 15 residues in the CDR3. Germline V gene lookup returns CDR1 MRHNA and CDR2 SNTAGT. The trim removed 4 bases at V and 8 bases at J, leaving 10 bases unmatched. CDR3 DNA: TGTGCCAGCAGTGTCTGGGGGACTAGATCAGATGAGCAGTTCTTC. Translation: CASSVWGTRSDEQFF.

The V call is TRBV7-9, the J call TRBJ1-2; TRBD1 agrees at 9 bases. V lost 1 base and J lost 4; bases outside the gene matches: 7. CDR1 is SEHNR, CDR2 FQNEAQ, per germline (reference sequence). CDR3 length equals 16 residues. CDR3 in amino acids: CASSLGLGQGAYGYTF. CDR3 in DNA: TGTGCCAGCAGCTTAGGATTGGGACAGGGTGCCTATGGCTACACCTTC.

The rearrangement links TRBV27 to TRBJ2-3; D gene ambiguous. V was shortened by 1 base and J by 0 bases, with 5 bases between the two germline ends. Germline V lookup: CDR1 MNHEY, CDR2 SMNVEV (reference sequence). The CDR3 runs 14 residues. The CDR3 nucleotides read TGTGCCAGCAGTTTATGGCGGAGCACAGATACGCAGTATTTT. Protein sequence: CASSLWRSTDTQYF.

The chain employs TRBV19 and TRBJ1-1; D ambiguous. Germline V gene sequence: CDR1 LNHDA, CDR2 SQIVND (reference sequence). The ends were cut back, 6 bases at V and 11 bases at J, with 13 bases in the middle. The CDR3 loop spans 11 amino acids. CDR3 amino acids: CASSTDFEAFF. CDR3 in DNA: TGTGCCAGTAGCACGGACTTTGAGGCTTTCTTT.

The genes are TRBV10-2 and TRBJ2-7; a weak D match, TRBD1 (5 bases). Trimming pared 2 bases from V and 3 bases from J, leaving 14 bases between. From germline, CDR1 is WSHSY and CDR2 SAAADI. The CDR3 contains 15 residues. The CDR3 DNA follows: TGCGCCAGCAGTGAGGGGGCCTCTACATTCTACGAGCAGTACTTC. This sequence encodes CASSEGASTFYEQYF.